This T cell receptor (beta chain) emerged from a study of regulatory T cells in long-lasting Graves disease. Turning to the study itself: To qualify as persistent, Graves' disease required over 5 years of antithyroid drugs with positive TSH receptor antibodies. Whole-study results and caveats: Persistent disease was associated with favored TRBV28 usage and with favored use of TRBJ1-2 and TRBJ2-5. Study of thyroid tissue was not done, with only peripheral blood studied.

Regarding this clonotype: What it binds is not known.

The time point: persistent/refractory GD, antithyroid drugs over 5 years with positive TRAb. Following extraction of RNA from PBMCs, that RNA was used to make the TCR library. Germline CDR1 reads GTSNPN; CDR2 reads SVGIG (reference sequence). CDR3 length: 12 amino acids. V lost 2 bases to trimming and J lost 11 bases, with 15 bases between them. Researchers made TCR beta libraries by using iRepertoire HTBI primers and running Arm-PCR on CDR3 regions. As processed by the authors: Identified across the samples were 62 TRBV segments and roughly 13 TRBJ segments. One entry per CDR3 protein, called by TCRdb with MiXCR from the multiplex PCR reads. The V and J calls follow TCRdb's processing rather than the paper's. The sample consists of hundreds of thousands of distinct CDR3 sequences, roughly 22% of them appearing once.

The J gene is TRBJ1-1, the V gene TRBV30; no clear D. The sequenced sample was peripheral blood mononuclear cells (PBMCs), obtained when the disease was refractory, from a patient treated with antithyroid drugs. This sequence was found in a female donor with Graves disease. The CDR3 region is CAWSLSPGEAFF. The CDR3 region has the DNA TGTGCCTGGAGTTTGTCGCCCGGGGAGGCTTTCTTT.